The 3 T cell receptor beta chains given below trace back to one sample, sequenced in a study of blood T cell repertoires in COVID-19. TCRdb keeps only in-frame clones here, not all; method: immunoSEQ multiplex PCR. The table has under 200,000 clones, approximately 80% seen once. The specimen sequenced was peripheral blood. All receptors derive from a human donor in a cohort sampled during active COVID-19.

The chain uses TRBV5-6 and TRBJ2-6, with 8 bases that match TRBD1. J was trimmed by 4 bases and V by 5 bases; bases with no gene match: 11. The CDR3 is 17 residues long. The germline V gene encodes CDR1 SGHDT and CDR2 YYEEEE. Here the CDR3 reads CASRMRQGRSGANVLTF. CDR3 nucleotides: TGTGCCAGCAGGATGAGACAGGGGAGGTCCGGGGCCAACGTCCTGACTTTC.

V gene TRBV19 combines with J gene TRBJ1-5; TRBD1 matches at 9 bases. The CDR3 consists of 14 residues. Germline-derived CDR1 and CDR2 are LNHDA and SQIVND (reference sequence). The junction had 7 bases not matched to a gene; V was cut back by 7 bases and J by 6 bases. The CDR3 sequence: CASTPQGAFQPQHF. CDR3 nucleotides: TGTGCCAGTACCCCACAGGGGGCTTTTCAGCCCCAGCATTTT.

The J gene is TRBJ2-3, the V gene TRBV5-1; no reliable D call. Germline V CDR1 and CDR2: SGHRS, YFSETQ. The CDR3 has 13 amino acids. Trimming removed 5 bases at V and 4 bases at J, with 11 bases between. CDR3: CASSVRISDTQYF. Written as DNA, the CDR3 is TGCGCCAGCAGTGTGAGGATTTCAGATACGCAGTATTTT.